The clone carrying this T cell receptor (beta chain) was seen many times. Authors of the study amplified TCR beta CDR3 regions from RNA transcripts. A set of HTBI primers served as the primers for a first-round RT-PCR of the TCR CDR3. TCRdb redid the calling of the multiplex PCR reads with MiXCR, one entry per CDR3 protein. The table records around 690,000 distinct CDR3 sequences, roughly 17% of them present only once. This entry is derived from a study of T cells in Graves' hyperthyroidism and ophthalmopathy. For the study at large: Peripheral blood collection took place at initial diagnosis, before any treatment.

There are 17 residues in the CDR3. Per germline, CDR1 MDHEN and CDR2 SYDVKM. V was cut by 5 bases and J by 6 bases, with 26 bases left in between. Stable hyperthyroidism: no ophthalmopathy progression over 18 months of follow-up. This TCR was sampled from a man aged 45-60 years with Graves' hyperthyroidism. The chain combines TRBV28 with TRBJ2-7; tentative D call: TRBD2 (5 bases). The sequenced material came from blood. Written as DNA, the CDR3 is TGTGCCAGCAGTACAGCCGGAGCCGACGGAGAGGGCGGCGAGCAGTACTTC. It translates to CASSTAGADGEGGEQYF.